This T cell receptor beta chain came from a study of cytomegalovirus exposure and HLA in healthy donors. Overall study: Earlier findings included more than 95 million unique TCR beta sequences obtained from about 179 million T cells.

This CDR3 is 13 amino acids long. Germline loops: CDR1 SEHNR, CDR2 FQNEAQ (reference sequence). Trimming took 5 bases from V and 5 from J, leaving 12 bases between them. PCR primers comprised 60 Vbeta and 13 Jbeta primers. Produced via immunoSEQ multiplex PCR; TCRdb's table is partial and in-frame only. The repertoire includes 210,000 or so clones, approximately 84% of them detected once, and about 0.6% sits in the top ten. This clone has just a few counts. This chain links TRBV7-9 with TRBJ1-1; D is undetermined. Sequenced input: PBMCs. The source of this sequence is a woman aged 40 to 50 in good health and CMV-seronegative. The CDR3 spells CASSTATFTEAFF. The CDR3 DNA reads TGTGCCAGCAGCACTGCTACGTTTACTGAAGCTTTCTTT.